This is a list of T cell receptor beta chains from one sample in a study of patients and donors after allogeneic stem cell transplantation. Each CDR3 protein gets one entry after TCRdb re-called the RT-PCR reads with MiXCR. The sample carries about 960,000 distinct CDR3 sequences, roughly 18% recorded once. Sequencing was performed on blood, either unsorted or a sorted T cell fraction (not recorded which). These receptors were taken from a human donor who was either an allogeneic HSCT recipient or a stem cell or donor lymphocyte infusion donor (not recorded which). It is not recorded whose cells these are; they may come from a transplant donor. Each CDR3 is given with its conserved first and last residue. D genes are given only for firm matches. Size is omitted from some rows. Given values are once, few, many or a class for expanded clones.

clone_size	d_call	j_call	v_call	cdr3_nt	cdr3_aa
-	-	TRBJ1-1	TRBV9	TGTGCCAGCAGCGTAGATTGGGGGGGCTCTGAAGCTTTCTTT	CASSVDWGGSEAFF
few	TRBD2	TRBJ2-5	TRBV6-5	TGTGCCAGCAGTTACTCGGCGGGGGTGGCCGAGACCCAGTACTTC	CASSYSAGVAETQYF
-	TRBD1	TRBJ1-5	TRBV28	TGTGCCAGCAGGCTGACAGGGGGCTATCAGCCCCAGCATTTT	CASRLTGGYQPQHF
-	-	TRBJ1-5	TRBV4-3	TGCGCCAGCAGCCAAGATTGGTCGGGTAAGGCTCAGCCCCAGCATTTT	CASSQDWSGKAQPQHF
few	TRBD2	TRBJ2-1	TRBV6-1	TGTGCCAGCAGTAGGCCCCAGGCGGGAGGGCTCCACAATGAGCAGTTCTTC	CASSRPQAGGLHNEQFF
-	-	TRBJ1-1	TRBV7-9	TGTGCCAGCAGCTTAAGGGGTGGGATCTGGTCTTTCTTT	CASSLRGGIWSFF
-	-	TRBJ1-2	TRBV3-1	TGTGCCAGCAGCCAATCCGACAGAAACTATGGCTACACCTTC	CASSQSDRNYGYTF
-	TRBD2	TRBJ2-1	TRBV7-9	TGTGCCAGCAGCTTTTTGGGACTAGCGGGAGGGCATAATGAGCAGTTCTTC	CASSFLGLAGGHNEQFF
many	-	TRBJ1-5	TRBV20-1	TGCAGTGCTAGAGGGACGGACAATCAGCCCCAGCATTTT	CSARGTDNQPQHF
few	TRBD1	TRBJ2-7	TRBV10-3	TGTGCCATCAGGGGGGAAGACAGGGGCTACGAGCAGTACTTC	CAIRGEDRGYEQYF
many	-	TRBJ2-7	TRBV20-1	TGCAGTGCTTACCCACTGGCCGGGGGCGCCTACGAGCAGTACTTC	CSAYPLAGGAYEQYF
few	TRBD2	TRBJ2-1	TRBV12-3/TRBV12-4	TGTGCCAGCAGTTTGAGGGCGGGGGGCGTCTCCTACAATGAGCAGTTCTTC	CASSLRAGGVSYNEQFF
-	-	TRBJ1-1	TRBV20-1	TGCAGGCCCCTTGGGGGGAACACTGAAGCTTTCTTT	CRPLGGNTEAFF
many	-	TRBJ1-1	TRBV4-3	TGCGCCAGCAGCCTCGGAAGGCACACTGAAGCTTTCTTT	CASSLGRHTEAFF
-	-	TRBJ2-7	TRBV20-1	TGCAGTGCCGCGGCGGGCTCCTACGAGCAGTACTTC	CSAAAGSYEQYF
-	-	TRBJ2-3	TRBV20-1	TGCAGTGCTAGAGATCGACGGGGCACAGATACGCAGTATTTT	CSARDRRGTDTQYF
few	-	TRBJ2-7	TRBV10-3	TGTGCCATCAGTGAGACACCTATCTACGAGCAGTACTTC	CAISETPIYEQYF
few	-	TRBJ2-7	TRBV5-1	TGCGCCAGCAGCGCGTCAGGTCAGACCTACGAGCAGTACTTC	CASSASGQTYEQYF
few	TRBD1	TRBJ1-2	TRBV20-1	TGCAGTGCTAGAGCAGGGGGAGCTGGCTACACCTTC	CSARAGGAGYTF
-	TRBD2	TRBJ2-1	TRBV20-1	TGCAGTGGAGATGGCGGGAGGGGAGGTGAGCAGTTCTTC	CSGDGGRGGEQFF
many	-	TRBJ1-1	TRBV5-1	TGCGCCAGCAGCTTGGACCAGCTGAACACTGAAGCTTTCTTT	CASSLDQLNTEAFF
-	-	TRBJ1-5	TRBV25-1	TGTGCCAGCAGTGAAAGGACGAGTAAGTTGACCCAGCATTTT	CASSERTSKLTQHF
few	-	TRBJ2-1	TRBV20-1	TGCAGTGTTCGACCCATCCTTGGCTCCTACAATGAGCAGTTCTTC	CSVRPILGSYNEQFF
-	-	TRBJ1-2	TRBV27	TGTGCCAGCAGCTTCCTTAGCGCCGGGGGGCAGTTTAATGGCTACACCTTC	CASSFLSAGGQFNGYTF
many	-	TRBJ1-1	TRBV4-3	TGCGCCAGCAGCCAAGAAGACACCTACACTGAAGCTTTCTTT	CASSQEDTYTEAFF
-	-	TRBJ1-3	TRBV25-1	TGTGCCAGCAGTGACCAGAGGCCTGGAAACACCATATATTTT	CASSDQRPGNTIYF
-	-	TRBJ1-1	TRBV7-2	TGTGCCAGCAGCTTACGGCCAGGGGAACTTCAAGCTTTCTTT	CASSLRPGELQAFF
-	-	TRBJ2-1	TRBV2	TGTGCCAGCAGTGAACGGGGCAGTAGGAATGAGCAGTTCTTC	CASSERGSRNEQFF
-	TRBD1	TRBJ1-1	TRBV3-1	TGTGCCAGCAGCCAAGATCTACAAGGGACCGGACAGGGATGTGGTGAAGCTTTCTTT	CASSQDLQGTGQGCGEAFF
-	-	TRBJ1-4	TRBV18	TGTGCCAGCTCACCGGGGACGGGATCTAAACTGTTTTTT	CASSPGTGSKLFF
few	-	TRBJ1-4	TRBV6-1	TGTGCCAGCAGCCCCCAAAGGGGGGGGCGGACTGAAAAACTGTTTTTT	CASSPQRGGRTEKLFF
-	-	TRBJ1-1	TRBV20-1	TGCAGTGCCGATACCGACAGACTTCACACTGAAGCTTTCTTT	CSADTDRLHTEAFF
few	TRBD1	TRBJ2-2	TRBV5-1	TGCGCCAGCAGCCCTACGGGACAGCCCACCGGGGAGCTGTTTTTT	CASSPTGQPTGELFF
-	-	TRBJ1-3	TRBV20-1	TGCAGTGCTAGCGGGGGAGCTGGAAACACCATATATTTT	CSASGGAGNTIYF